The 5 T cell receptor beta chains below all came from one sample that was sequenced in a study of T cell responses to AZD1222 COVID-19 vaccine. Generated by immunoSEQ multiplex PCR, the TCRdb table keeps only in-frame clones and is missing some. This sample has fewer than 120,000 clones, with 94% found just once. The specimen was peripheral blood, collected 28 days after the second AZD1222 dose. The origin of the receptors is an adult who received the AZD1222 COVID-19 vaccine.

This chain links TRBV5-1 with TRBJ1-4; D call uncertain. Germline CDR1 SGHRS, CDR2 YFSETQ. The V gene lost 4 bases and the J gene lost 0 bases, with 7 bases spanning the gap. The length of the CDR3 is 14 residues. CDR3 coding DNA: TGCGCCAGCAGCCCCCTGGCAACTAATGAAAAACTGTTTTTT. Its translation: CASSPLATNEKLFF.

The V call is TRBV9, the J call TRBJ1-2; D is unresolved. This CDR3 comprises 15 residues. CDR1 is SGDLS, CDR2 YYNGEE, per germline. V lost 0 bases, J lost 3 bases, and 12 bases lay in between. CDR3 region: CASSVGNRWDYGYTF. CDR3 nucleotides: TGTGCCAGCAGCGTAGGGAACAGATGGGACTATGGCTACACCTTC.

The chain links TRBV20-1 to TRBJ1-4; D uncertain. The CDR3 is 14 amino acids. Germline V gene lookup returns CDR1 DFQATT and CDR2 SNEGSKA (reference sequence). Trimming shortened V by 3 bases and J by 6 bases, and 14 bases separated the two germline ends. CDR3: CSASRNPRDEKLFF. DNA of the CDR3: TGCAGTGCTAGTAGGAACCCACGAGATGAAAAACTGTTTTTT.

The chain has TRBV5-1 and TRBJ1-2; D is perhaps TRBD1 (5 bases). The CDR3 length is 15 residues. With 3 bases removed from V and 7 bases from J, the gap between germline ends came to 19 bases. Germline V gene sequence: CDR1 SGHRS, CDR2 YFSETQ. The CDR3: CASSSILGTSGGYTF. In DNA form, the CDR3 reads TGCGCCAGCAGCTCGATTCTCGGGACCTCTGGTGGCTACACCTTC.

J is TRBJ2-7 and V is TRBV7-2; D not resolved. The CDR3 is 13 residues long. Per the germline V gene, CDR1 is SGHTA and CDR2 is FQGNSA. Trimming pared 1 base from V and 0 bases from J, leaving 4 bases between. Here the CDR3 DNA reads TGTGCCAGCAGCTTAGGACACTCCTACGAGCAGTACTTC. Its protein is CASSLGHSYEQYF. Combining the CDR3 with reference TRBV7-2 and TRBJ2-7 gives the whole variable domain GAGVSQSPSNKVTEKGKDVELRCDPISGHTALYWYRQSLGQGLEFLIYFQGNSAPDKSGLPSDRFSAERTGGSVSTLTIQRTQQEDSAVYLCASSLGHSYEQYFGPGTRLTVT.